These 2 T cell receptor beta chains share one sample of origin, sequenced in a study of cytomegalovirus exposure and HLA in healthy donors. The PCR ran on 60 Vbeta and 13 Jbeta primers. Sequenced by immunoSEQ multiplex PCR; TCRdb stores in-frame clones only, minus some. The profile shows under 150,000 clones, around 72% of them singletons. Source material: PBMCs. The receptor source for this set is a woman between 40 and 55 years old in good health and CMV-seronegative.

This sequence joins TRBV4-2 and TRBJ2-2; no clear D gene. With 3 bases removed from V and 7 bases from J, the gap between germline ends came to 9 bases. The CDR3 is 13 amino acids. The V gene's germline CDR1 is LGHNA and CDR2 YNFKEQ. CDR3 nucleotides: TGTGCCAGCAGCCAGTCTCTGTACGGGGAGCTGTTTTTT. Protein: CASSQSLYGELFF.

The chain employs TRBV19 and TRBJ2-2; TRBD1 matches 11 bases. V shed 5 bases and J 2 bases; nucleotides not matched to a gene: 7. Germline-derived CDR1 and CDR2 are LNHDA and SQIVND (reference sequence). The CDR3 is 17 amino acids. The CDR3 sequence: CASSVRGTGGNTGELFF. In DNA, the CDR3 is TGTGCCAGTAGTGTCCGAGGGACAGGGGGAAACACCGGGGAGCTGTTTTTT.